Listed here are 21 T cell receptor beta chains from one sample, sequenced in a study of shared clonotypes between healthy human individuals. Data came from immunoSEQ multiplex PCR; TCRdb stores just in-frame clones and leaves some out. This sample carries millions of clones, 85% to 95% of them seen once, and the ten largest clones take roughly 1.7%. CD45RO negativity and positive selection for CCR7 defined naive CD8 cells, a population that excluded terminally differentiated effector memory CD45RA+ cells. Sequenced sample: naive CD8+ T cells from PBMCs. Source of these receptors: a man aged 18-30 years in good health. Some clones in this sample may be carry-over from other donors' samples.

This clone appeared a few times. The V call is TRBV7-9, the J call TRBJ1-1; D is uncertain. Germline lookup yields CDR1 SEHNR and CDR2 FQNEAQ (reference sequence). This CDR3 is built from 12 residues. The V end was cut by 4 bases, the J end by 4 bases, with 7 bases between. CDR3 protein: CASSSVSTEAFF. CDR3 coding DNA: TGTGCCAGCAGCTCCGTGTCCACTGAAGCTTTCTTT.

The V call is TRBV19, the J call TRBJ2-4; TRBD1 matches at 7 bases. Unmatched junction bases numbered 11, after V lost 5 bases and J lost 1 base. The CDR3 length is 17 residues. Germline V gene lookup returns CDR1 LNHDA and CDR2 SQIVND (reference sequence). The CDR3: CASSPRETGWAKNIQYF. The CDR3 nucleotides read TGTGCCAGTAGTCCCCGAGAGACAGGGTGGGCCAAAAACATTCAGTACTTC.

This chain uses TRBV14 with TRBJ2-1; 10 nucleotides line up with TRBD1. Germline CDR1 and CDR2: SGHDN and FVKESK. V lost 0 bases, J lost 6 bases, and 14 bases stayed unmatched. The CDR3 extends over 19 amino acids. The CDR3, as DNA: TGTGCCAGCAGCCAAGAACGGGGGGACAGGGGAACGCTGGGCAATGAGCAGTTCTTC. Translated, it gives CASSQERGDRGTLGNEQFF.

The chain has TRBV11-1 and TRBJ2-1, with unresolved D. CDR3 length equals 16 residues. V lost 5 bases to trimming and J lost 2 bases, with 16 bases between them. Per the germline V gene, CDR1 is SGHAT and CDR2 is FQDESV (reference sequence). CDR3 coding DNA: TGTGCCAGCAGCCATGGGCAGGAATGGCCCTACAATGAGCAGTTCTTC. It encodes CASSHGQEWPYNEQFF.

V usage is TRBV9 and J usage is TRBJ1-6; no reliable D call. The CDR3 extends over 13 amino acids. CDR1 is SGDLS, CDR2 YYNGEE, per germline. With 0 bases removed from V and 10 bases from J, the gap between germline ends came to 8 bases. CDR3: CASSVGGQSPLHF. DNA for the CDR3: TGTGCCAGCAGCGTAGGAGGCCAGTCACCCCTCCACTTT.

This clone was counted a single time. V gene TRBV7-9 combines with J gene TRBJ2-5; D might be TRBD2 (6 bases). The V end lost 3 bases, the J end lost 5 bases, and 10 bases lay between the germline ends. Germline-derived CDR1 and CDR2 are SEHNR and FQNEAQ (reference sequence). This CDR3 contains 13 residues. The CDR3 loop is CASSFGGDETQYF. The CDR3 DNA reads TGTGCCAGCAGCTTTGGAGGGGACGAGACCCAGTACTTC.

The V gene is TRBV27, the J gene TRBJ1-1, with D possibly being TRBD1 (5 bases). From germline, CDR1 is MNHEY and CDR2 SMNVEV (reference sequence). The CDR3 is made up of 13 amino acids. Trimming pared 8 bases from V and 1 base from J, leaving 11 bases between. The CDR3 loop is CASGGTGNTEAFF. The CDR3 nucleotides are TGTGCCAGCGGGGGGACTGGGAACACTGAAGCTTTCTTT.

The chain combines TRBV19 with TRBJ1-1, with D possibly matching TRBD1 (6 bases). Trimming removed 5 bases from V and 1 base from J, with 17 bases in between. Germline lookup yields CDR1 LNHDA and CDR2 SQIVND (reference sequence). This CDR3 region has 16 residues. The chain's CDR3 is CASSALWGARNTEAFF. DNA of the CDR3: TGTGCCAGTAGTGCCTTGTGGGGGGCTCGGAACACTGAAGCTTTCTTT.

The chain combines TRBV11-2 with TRBJ2-1; no definite D call. This CDR3 region has 16 residues. V was pared by 1 base and J by 2 bases, with 12 bases between. The germline gives CDR1 SGHAT, CDR2 FQNNGV. CDR3 coding DNA: TGTGCCAGCAGCTTAGGTCCGGGCCCCGCCTACAATGAGCAGTTCTTC. Protein: CASSLGPGPAYNEQFF.

The rearrangement uses TRBV27 and TRBJ2-6; D not certain. The germline CDR1 and CDR2 sequences are MNHEY and SMNVEV (reference sequence). CDR3 length: 17 residues. With 8 bases removed from V and 0 bases from J, the gap between germline ends came to 17 bases. CDR3 in DNA: TGTGCCAGCGGTAAAATTTCCGAGAGCTCTGGGGCCAACGTCCTGACTTTC. Encoded protein: CASGKISESSGANVLTF.

The J gene is TRBJ1-1, the V gene TRBV19; the D is unclear. Trimming removed 1 base at V and 7 bases at J, with 10 bases between. The germline gives CDR1 LNHDA, CDR2 SQIVND (reference sequence). The length of the CDR3 is 13 residues. The CDR3 region has the DNA TGTGCCAGTAGTATAGCCGTGTCAGTTGAAGCTTTCTTT. It specifies CASSIAVSVEAFF.

Worth noting for this clone: Other DNA sequences in the sample encode the same CDR3. The J gene is TRBJ2-7, the V gene TRBV5-6; D not certain. The V gene's germline CDR1 is SGHDT and CDR2 YYEEEE. The length of the CDR3 is 13 residues. V lost 2 bases to trimming and J lost 2 bases, with 8 bases between them. The CDR3 DNA is TGTGCCAGCAGCTTCGGACGAACCTACGAGCAGTACTTC. Protein sequence: CASSFGRTYEQYF.

The chain combines TRBV11-3 with TRBJ2-1; TRBD2 aligns across 11 bases. J lost 7 bases, V lost 0 bases, and 8 bases had no gene match. The germline V gene has CDR1 SGHNT and CDR2 YENEEA. CDR3 size: 17 residues. Here the CDR3 DNA reads TGTGCCAGCAGCTTAGAAGGTAGCGGGAGGGCCGGGAATGAGCAGTTCTTC. Translation: CASSLEGSGRAGNEQFF. The whole variable domain, remainder taken from reference TRBV11-3 and TRBJ2-1, is EAGVVQSPRYKIIEKKQPVAFWCNPISGHNTLYWYLQNLGQGPELLIRYENEEAVDDSQLPKDRFSAERLKGVDSTLKIQPAELGDSAVYLCASSLEGSGRAGNEQFFGPGTRLTVL.

The chain employs TRBV5-1 and TRBJ2-2, with 7 bases that match TRBD1. The V and J ends lost 4 bases and 1 base, in that order; junction bases with no gene match: 7. Germline lookup yields CDR1 SGHRS and CDR2 YFSETQ. The length of the CDR3 is 16 residues. CDR3 residues: CASSVRQGENTGELFF. As DNA, the CDR3 is TGCGCCAGCAGCGTTCGACAGGGAGAGAACACCGGGGAGCTGTTTTTT.

As DNA, the CDR3 is TGTGCCAGTAGTATAAGGGACAGGGGAGAGCCCCAGCATTTT. This translates into CASSIRDRGEPQHF. The chain joins TRBV19 to TRBJ1-5; TRBD1 aligns across 10 bases. The CDR3 has 14 residues. The germline gives CDR1 LNHDA, CDR2 SQIVND (reference sequence). V shed 2 bases and J 8 bases; nucleotides not matched to a gene: 3.

The chain is built from TRBV7-9 and TRBJ2-1; D might be TRBD1 (5 bases). V was clipped by 5 bases and J by 10 bases, with 15 bases between them. Germline-derived CDR1 and CDR2 are SEHNR and FQNEAQ (reference sequence). The CDR3 length is 13 residues. The CDR3 reads CASSPPERGEQFF. The CDR3 nucleotides read TGTGCCAGCAGCCCGCCCGAAAGGGGAGAGCAGTTCTTC.

The rearrangement links TRBV7-9 to TRBJ2-5, with 8 nucleotides matching TRBD2. Germline CDR1 is SEHNR and CDR2 is FQNEAQ (reference sequence). CDR3 length: 15 residues. Trimming cost V 3 bases and J 2 bases; bases outside gene matches: 5. This chain's CDR3 is CASSLGLGIQETQYF. As DNA, the CDR3 is TGTGCCAGCAGCTTGGGACTAGGGATACAAGAGACCCAGTACTTC.

This rearrangement joins TRBV6-6 to TRBJ1-5; D is unclear. Germline V gene lookup returns CDR1 MNHNY and CDR2 SVGAGI (reference sequence). The CDR3 spans 13 residues. The V and J ends lost 5 bases and 6 bases respectively, with 11 bases between them. The CDR3 is CASSLPWGQPQHF. CDR3 DNA: TGTGCCAGCAGTCTGCCTTGGGGTCAGCCCCAGCATTTT.

The V gene is TRBV11-2, the J gene TRBJ2-6, with D perhaps matching TRBD1 (6 bases). V lost 1 base, J lost 1 base, and 14 bases lay in between. The CDR3 consists of 18 residues. Germline V gene lookup returns CDR1 SGHAT and CDR2 FQNNGV. The CDR3 sequence is CASSLAGRGKSGANVLTF. The CDR3 DNA reads as TGTGCCAGCAGCTTAGCGGGCAGGGGAAAATCTGGGGCCAACGTCCTGACTTTC.

J is TRBJ1-2 and V is TRBV11-2; 10 bases are shared with TRBD1. CDR1 is SGHAT, CDR2 FQNNGV, per germline. The V segment lost 5 bases and the J segment 2 bases; nucleotides outside the gene matches: 11. This CDR3 is built from 17 residues. The CDR3 sequence: CASSPGTGEGFNYGYTF. The CDR3 DNA is TGTGCCAGCAGCCCGGGGACAGGGGAAGGATTCAACTATGGCTACACCTTC.

The CDR3 spells CASSEGHPGNQPQHF. In nucleotides, the CDR3 is TGTGCCAGCAGTGAGGGGCACCCCGGTAATCAGCCCCAGCATTTT. The chain employs TRBV2 and TRBJ1-5; maybe TRBD1 (5 bases). The length of the CDR3 is 15 residues. The V gene's germline CDR1 is SNHLY and CDR2 FYNNEI. Trimming shortened V by 3 bases and J by 4 bases, and 13 bases separated the two germline ends.